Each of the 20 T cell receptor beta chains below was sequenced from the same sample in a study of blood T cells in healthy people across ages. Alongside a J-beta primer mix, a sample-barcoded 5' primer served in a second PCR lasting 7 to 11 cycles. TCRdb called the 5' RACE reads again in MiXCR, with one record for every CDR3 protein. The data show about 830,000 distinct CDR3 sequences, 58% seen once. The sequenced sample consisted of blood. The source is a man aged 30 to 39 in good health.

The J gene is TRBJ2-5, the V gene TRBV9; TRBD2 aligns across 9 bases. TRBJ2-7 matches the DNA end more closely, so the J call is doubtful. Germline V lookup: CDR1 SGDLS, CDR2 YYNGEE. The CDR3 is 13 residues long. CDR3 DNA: TGTGCCAGCAGCGGGACTAGCGTCCGCGAGCAGTACTTC. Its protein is CASSGTSVREQYF.

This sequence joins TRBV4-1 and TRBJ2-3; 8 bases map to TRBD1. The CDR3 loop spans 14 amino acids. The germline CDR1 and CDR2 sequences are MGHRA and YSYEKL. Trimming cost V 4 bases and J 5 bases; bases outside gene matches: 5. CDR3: CASSLLGTGDTQYF. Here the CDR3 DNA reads TGCGCCAGCAGCCTACTTGGGACAGGAGATACGCAGTATTTT.

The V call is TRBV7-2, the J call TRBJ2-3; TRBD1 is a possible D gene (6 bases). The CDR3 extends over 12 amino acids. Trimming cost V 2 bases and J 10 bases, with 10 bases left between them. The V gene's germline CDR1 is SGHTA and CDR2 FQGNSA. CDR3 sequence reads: CASSLSRGPQYF. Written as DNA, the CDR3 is TGTGCCAGCAGCTTATCCAGGGGCCCGCAGTATTTT.

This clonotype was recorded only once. The DNA of the CDR3 is TGTGCCAGCAGCCCGGCGAGCCAGGGTTTCGAACCCATTCAGTACTTC. Its protein is CASSPASQGFEPIQYF. The chain carries TRBV3-1 and TRBJ2-5; D is possibly TRBD1 (5 bases). TRBJ2-4 matches the DNA end more closely, so the J call is doubtful. CDR1 is LGHDT, CDR2 YNNKEL, per germline (reference sequence). The CDR3 runs 16 residues.

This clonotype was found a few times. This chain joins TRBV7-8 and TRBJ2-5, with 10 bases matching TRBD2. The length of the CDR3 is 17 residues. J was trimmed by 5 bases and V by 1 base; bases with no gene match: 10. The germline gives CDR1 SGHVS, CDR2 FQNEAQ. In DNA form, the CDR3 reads TGTGCCAGCAGCTTAGGGTCACTAGCGGGAAAGGGGGAGACCCAGTACTTC. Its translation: CASSLGSLAGKGETQYF.

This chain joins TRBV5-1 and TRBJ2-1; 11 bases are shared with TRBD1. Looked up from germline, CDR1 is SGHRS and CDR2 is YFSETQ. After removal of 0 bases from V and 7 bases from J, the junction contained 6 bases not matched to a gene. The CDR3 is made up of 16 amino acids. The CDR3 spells CASSLGPGTGGNEQFF. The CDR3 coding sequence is TGCGCCAGCAGCTTGGGACCTGGGACAGGGGGAAATGAGCAGTTCTTC.

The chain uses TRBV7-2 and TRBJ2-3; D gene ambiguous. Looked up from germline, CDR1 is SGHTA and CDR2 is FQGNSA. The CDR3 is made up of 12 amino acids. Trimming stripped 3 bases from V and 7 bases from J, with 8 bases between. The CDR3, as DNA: TGTGCCAGCAGCTTCGGTGTCAATACGCAGTATTTT. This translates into CASSFGVNTQYF.

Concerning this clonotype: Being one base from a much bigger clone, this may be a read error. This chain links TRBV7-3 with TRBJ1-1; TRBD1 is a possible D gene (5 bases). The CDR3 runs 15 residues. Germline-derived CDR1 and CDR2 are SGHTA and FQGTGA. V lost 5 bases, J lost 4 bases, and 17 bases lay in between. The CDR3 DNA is TGTGCCAGCAGCCCCTCCCGGGGGAGGAGCACTGAAGCTTTCTTT. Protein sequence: CASSPSRGRSTEAFF.

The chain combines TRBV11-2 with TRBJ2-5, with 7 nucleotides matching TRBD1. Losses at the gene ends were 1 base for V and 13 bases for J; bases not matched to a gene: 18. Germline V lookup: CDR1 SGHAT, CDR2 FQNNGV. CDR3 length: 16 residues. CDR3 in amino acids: CASSLGAVGGDWVRYF. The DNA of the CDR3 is TGTGCCAGCAGCTTAGGGGCGGTAGGGGGCGACTGGGTCCGGTACTTC.

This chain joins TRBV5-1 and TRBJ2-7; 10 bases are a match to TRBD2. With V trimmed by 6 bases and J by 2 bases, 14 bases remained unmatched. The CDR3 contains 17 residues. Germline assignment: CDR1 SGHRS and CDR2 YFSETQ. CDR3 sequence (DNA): TGCGCCAGCACCTATGGCCCTAGCGGGAGTAGCGCCTACGAGCAGTACTTC. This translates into CASTYGPSGSSAYEQYF.

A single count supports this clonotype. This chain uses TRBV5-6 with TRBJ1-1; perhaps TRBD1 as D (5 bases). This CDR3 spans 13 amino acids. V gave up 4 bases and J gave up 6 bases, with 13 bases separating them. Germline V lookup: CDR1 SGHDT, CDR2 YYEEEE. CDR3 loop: CASSLGGEAEAFF. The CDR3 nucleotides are TGTGCCAGCAGCCTCGGGGGAGAGGCTGAAGCTTTCTTT.

CDR3 nucleotide sequence: TGTGCCAGCACCAGCAGGGTGTACTACAATGAGCAGTTCTTC. Protein: CASTSRVYYNEQFF. V gene TRBV7-9 combines with J gene TRBJ2-1; D is perhaps TRBD1 (5 bases). The V and J ends lost 7 bases and 3 bases respectively, with 13 bases between them. The germline gives CDR1 SEHNR, CDR2 FQNEAQ (reference sequence). This CDR3 comprises 14 residues.

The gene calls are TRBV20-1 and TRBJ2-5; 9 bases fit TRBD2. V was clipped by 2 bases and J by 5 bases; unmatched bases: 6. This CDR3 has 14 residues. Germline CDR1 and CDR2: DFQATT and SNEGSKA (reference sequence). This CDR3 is CSARLAGPGETQYF. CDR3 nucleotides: TGCAGTGCTAGACTAGCGGGGCCCGGGGAGACCCAGTACTTC.

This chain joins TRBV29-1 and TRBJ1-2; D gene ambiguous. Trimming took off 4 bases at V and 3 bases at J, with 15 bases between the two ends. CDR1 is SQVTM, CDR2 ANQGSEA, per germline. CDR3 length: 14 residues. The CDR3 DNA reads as TGCAGCGTTGGGAAGGGTTGGGTAGACTATGGCTACACCTTC. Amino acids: CSVGKGWVDYGYTF.

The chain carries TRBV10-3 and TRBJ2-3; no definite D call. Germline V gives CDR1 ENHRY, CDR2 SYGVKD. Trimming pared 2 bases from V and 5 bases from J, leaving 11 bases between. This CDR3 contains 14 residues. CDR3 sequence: CAISETVYIDTQYF. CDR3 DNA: TGTGCCATCAGTGAGACCGTATACATAGATACGCAGTATTTT.

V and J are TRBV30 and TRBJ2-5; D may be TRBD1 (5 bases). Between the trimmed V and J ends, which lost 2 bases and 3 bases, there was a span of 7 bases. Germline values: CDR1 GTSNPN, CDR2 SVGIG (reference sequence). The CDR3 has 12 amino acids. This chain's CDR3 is CAWSPGKETQYF. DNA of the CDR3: TGTGCCTGGAGTCCAGGGAAAGAGACCCAGTACTTC.

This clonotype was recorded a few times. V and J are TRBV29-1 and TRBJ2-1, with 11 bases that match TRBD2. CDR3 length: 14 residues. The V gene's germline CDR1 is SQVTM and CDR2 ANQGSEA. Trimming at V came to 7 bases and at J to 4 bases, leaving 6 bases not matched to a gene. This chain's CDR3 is CSAGTSGTYNEQFF. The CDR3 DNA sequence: TGCAGCGCAGGGACTAGCGGAACTTACAATGAGCAGTTCTTC.

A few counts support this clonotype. The CDR3 spells CASTVRVKGESGANVLTF. CDR3 sequence (DNA): TGTGCCAGTACGGTACGGGTGAAGGGCGAGAGTGGGGCCAACGTCCTGACTTTC. The chain uses TRBV7-9 and TRBJ2-6; D remains ambiguous. The CDR3 consists of 18 residues. Germline-derived CDR1 and CDR2 are SEHNR and FQNEAQ (reference sequence). V lost 9 bases, J lost 3 bases, and 24 bases lay in between.

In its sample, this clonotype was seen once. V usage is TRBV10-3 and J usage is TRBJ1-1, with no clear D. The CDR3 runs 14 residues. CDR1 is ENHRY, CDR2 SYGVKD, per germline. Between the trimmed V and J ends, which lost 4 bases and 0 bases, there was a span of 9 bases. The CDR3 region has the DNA TGTGCCATCAGTGCGTTGAACATGAACACTGAAGCTTTCTTT. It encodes CAISALNMNTEAFF.

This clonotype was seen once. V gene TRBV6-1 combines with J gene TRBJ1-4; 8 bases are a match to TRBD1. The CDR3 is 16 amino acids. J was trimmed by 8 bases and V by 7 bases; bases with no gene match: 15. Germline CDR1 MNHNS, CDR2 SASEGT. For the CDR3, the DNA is TGTGCCAGCACCATAAGAAAGGACAGGGTTGAAGAAAAACTGTTTTTT. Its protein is CASTIRKDRVEEKLFF.